This T cell receptor (beta chain) was identified during a study of PD-L1 blockade in urothelial cancer. Whole-study context: Males with bladder-origin urothelial cancer made up twenty-five of 29 patients. At 3 weeks (second dose) and 6 weeks after starting treatment, blood was analyzed. Study observations and caveats: Pretreatment peripheral blood TCR clonality that fell below the median predicted better survival among the patients studied.

Added to each PCR by spiking were synthetic TCR analog templates. Clones were read by immunoSEQ multiplex PCR, and TCRdb kept only the in-frame ones, dropping some. Found here are 45,000 to 65,000 clones, 85% of them singletons; the top ten hold 15% to 19%. CDR3 size: 12 residues. CDR1 and CDR2 from the germline V gene are MDHEN and SYDVKM. V lost 3 bases, J lost 4 bases, and 6 bases lay in between. Time point described: pretreatment peripheral blood. On this clone itself: Its antigen is not identified.

The receptor was isolated from a man in his 70s with urothelial cancer. The specimen was PBMCs, collected around atezolizumab (anti-PD-L1) treatment. V usage is TRBV28 and J usage is TRBJ1-2, with D tentatively TRBD1 (5 bases). This CDR3 is CASSLGGYGYTF. CDR3 bases: TGTGCCAGCAGTTTGGGGGGCTATGGCTACACCTTC.